These T cell receptor beta chains were read from a single sample in a study of technical replicates of blood from a few donors. Clones were read by immunoSEQ multiplex PCR, and TCRdb kept only the in-frame ones, dropping some. The sample has more than 75,000 clones; 90% to 96% are singletons. Sequencing was performed on T cells isolated from PBMCs. The receptors come from a human donor in good health. Each CDR3 is given without its conserved first and last residue. The D gene is left open where the match is weak.

v_gene	j_gene	d_gene	CDR3aa
TRBV6-5	TRBJ2-7	TRBD1	ASSYDRDLSYEQY
TRBV4-1	TRBJ1-4	.	ASSQPGKGYEKLF
TRBV7-6	TRBJ2-2	TRBD2	ASSLGTSVTGELF
TRBV7-3	TRBJ2-5	.	ASSPTGLETQY
TRBV5-1	TRBJ2-2	.	ASSLQDRATGELF
TRBV14	TRBJ2-7	TRBD1	ASSQLHVGTGSYEQY
TRBV6-5	TRBJ2-3	.	ASSSIRSTDTQY
TRBV11-2	TRBJ2-3	TRBD2	ASSLERGLAGSTDTQY
TRBV2	TRBJ2-3	TRBD1	ASSERDSYTDTQY
TRBV7-3	TRBJ2-1	TRBD2	ASSHGGLDNEQF
TRBV11-3	TRBJ2-7	.	ASSRASVIAYEQY
TRBV5-4	TRBJ2-7	.	ASSREIQGGEQY
TRBV27	TRBJ2-1	.	ASTIRTAYNEQF
TRBV28	TRBJ1-5	.	ASTKWGVRDQPQH
TRBV21-1	TRBJ2-5	.	ASSQLGVIPRGQETQY
TRBV13	TRBJ1-1	.	ASSEQITGNTEAF
TRBV5-1	TRBJ2-7	TRBD1	ASSEYPGQGASYEQY
TRBV7-9	TRBJ2-2	TRBD2	ASSLGTSGHNAGELF
TRBV5-1	TRBJ2-5	.	ASSLASGSQETQY
TRBV6-5	TRBJ1-5	.	ASSSTGLYQPQH
TRBV9	TRBJ2-5	TRBD2	ASSPLAGGVETQY
TRBV27	TRBJ1-5	TRBD1	ASSHGTGWNQPQH
TRBV5-8	TRBJ2-7	.	ASSSGPKGEQY